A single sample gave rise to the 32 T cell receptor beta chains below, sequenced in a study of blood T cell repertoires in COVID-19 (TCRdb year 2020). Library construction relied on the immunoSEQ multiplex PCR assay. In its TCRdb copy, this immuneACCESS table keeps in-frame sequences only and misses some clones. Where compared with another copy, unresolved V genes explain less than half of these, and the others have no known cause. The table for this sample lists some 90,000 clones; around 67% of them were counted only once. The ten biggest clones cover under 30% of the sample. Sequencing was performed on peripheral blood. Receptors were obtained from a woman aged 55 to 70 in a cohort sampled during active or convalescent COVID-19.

This CDR3 reads CASSIIPGGRFGYTF. The CDR3 nucleotides read TGTGCCAGTAGTATTATCCCAGGGGGAAGATTCGGCTACACCTTC. The rearrangement links TRBV19 to TRBJ1-2, with 7 bases matching TRBD1. Germline CDR1 and CDR2: LNHDA and SQIVND (reference sequence). J was trimmed by 8 bases and V by 3 bases; bases with no gene match: 12. This CDR3 is built from 15 residues.

CDR3 sequence reads: CSVRTGEETQYF. As DNA, the CDR3 is TGCAGCGTTCGGACAGGGGAAGAGACCCAGTACTTC. V gene TRBV29-1 combines with J gene TRBJ2-5; 9 bases agree with TRBD1. CDR3 length equals 12 residues. Trimming at V came to 5 bases and at J to 3 bases, leaving 1 base not matched to a gene. Per germline, CDR1 SQVTM and CDR2 ANQGSEA.

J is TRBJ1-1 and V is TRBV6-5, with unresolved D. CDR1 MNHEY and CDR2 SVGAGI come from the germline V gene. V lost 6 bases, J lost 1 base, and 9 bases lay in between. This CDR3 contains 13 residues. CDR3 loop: CASSRHKNTEAFF. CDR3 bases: TGTGCCAGCAGCCGCCACAAGAACACTGAAGCTTTCTTT.

CDR3 protein: CASSQLPRRSNGYTF. The CDR3 DNA is TGTGCCAGCAGTCAACTACCCCGCCGATCAAATGGCTACACCTTC. V and J are TRBV2 and TRBJ1-2, with no clear D. Germline V gene sequence: CDR1 SNHLY, CDR2 FYNNEI. The CDR3 is made up of 15 amino acids. Trimming shortened V by 5 bases and J by 6 bases, and 19 bases separated the two germline ends.

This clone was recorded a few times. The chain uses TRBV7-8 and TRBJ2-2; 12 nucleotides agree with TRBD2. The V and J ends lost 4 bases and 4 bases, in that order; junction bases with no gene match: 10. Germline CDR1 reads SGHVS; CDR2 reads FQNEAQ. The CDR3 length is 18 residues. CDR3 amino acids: CASSSILLAGGSTGELFF. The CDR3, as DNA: TGTGCCAGCAGCTCCATATTACTAGCGGGGGGTAGCACCGGGGAGCTGTTTTTT.

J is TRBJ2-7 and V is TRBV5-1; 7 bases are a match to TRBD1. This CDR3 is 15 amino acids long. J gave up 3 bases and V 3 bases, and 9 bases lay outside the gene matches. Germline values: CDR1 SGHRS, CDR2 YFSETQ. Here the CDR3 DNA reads TGCGCCAGCAGCTCTATAGGGGCAGGGGGCTACGAGCAGTACTTC. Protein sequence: CASSSIGAGGYEQYF.

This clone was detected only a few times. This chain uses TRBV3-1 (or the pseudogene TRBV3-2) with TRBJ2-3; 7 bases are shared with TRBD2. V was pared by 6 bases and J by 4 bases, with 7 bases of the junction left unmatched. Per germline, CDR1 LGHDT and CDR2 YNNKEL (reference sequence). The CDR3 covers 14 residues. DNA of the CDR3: TGTGCCAGCAGAAGGAGCGGGGTCGCAGATACGCAGTATTTT. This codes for CASRRSGVADTQYF.

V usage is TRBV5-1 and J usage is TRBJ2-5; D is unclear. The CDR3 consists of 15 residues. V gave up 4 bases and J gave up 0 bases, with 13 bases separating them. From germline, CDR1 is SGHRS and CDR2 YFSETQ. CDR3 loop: CASSPRQVYQETQYF. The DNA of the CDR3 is TGCGCCAGCAGCCCAAGGCAGGTCTACCAAGAGACCCAGTACTTC.

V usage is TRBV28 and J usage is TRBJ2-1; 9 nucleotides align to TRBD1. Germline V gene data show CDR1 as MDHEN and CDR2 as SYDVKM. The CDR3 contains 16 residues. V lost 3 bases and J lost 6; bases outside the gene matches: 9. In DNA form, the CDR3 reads TGTGCCAGCAGTTTGGCCGGGACAGGGATTGGCAATGAGCAGTTCTTC. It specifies CASSLAGTGIGNEQFF.

Written as DNA, the CDR3 is TGTGCCAGCAGTTTGATGGTGTCGAAAGGCGGCACTGAAGCTTTCTTT. It is translated as CASSLMVSKGGTEAFF. V gene TRBV6-5 combines with J gene TRBJ1-1; D remains ambiguous. CDR1 and CDR2 (germline): MNHEY, SVGAGI. The CDR3 has 16 amino acids. The germline V and J ends were trimmed by 4 bases and 4 bases, with 19 bases remaining between them.

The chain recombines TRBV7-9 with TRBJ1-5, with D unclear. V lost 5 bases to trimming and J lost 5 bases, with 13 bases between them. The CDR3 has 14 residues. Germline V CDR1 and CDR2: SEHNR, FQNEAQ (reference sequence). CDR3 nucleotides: TGTGCCAGCAGCCCCGCCGGAGAGTATCAGCCCCAGCATTTT. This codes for CASSPAGEYQPQHF.

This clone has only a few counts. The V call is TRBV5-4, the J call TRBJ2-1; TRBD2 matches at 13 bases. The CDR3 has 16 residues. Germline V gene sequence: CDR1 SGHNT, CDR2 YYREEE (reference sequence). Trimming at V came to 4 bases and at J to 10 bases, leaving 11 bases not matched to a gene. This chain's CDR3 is CASSPELAGGRREQFF. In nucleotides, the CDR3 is TGTGCCAGCAGCCCTGAACTAGCGGGGGGGCGTCGAGAGCAGTTCTTC.

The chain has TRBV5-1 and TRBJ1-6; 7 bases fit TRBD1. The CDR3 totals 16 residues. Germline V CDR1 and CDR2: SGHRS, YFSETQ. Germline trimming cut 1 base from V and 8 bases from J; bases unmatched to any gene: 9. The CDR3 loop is CASSLLSDRADSPLHF. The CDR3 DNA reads TGCGCCAGCAGCTTGCTTTCTGACAGGGCGGATTCACCCCTCCACTTT.

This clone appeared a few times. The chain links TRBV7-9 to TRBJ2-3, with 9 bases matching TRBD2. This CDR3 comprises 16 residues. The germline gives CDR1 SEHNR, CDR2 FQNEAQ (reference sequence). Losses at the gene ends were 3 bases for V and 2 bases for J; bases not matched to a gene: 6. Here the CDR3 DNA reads TGTGCCAGCAGCTTCACGACTAGCGGCTACACAGATACGCAGTATTTT. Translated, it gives CASSFTTSGYTDTQYF.

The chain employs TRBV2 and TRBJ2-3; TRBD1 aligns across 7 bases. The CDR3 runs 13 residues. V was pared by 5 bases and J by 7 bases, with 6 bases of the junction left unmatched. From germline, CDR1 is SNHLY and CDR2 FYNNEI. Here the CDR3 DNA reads TGTGCCAGCAGTTTCAACAGGGGACATACGCAGTATTTT. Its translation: CASSFNRGHTQYF.

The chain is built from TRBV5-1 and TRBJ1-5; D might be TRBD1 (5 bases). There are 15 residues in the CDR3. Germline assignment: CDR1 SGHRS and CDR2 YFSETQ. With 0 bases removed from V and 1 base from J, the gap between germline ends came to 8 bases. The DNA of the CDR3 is TGCGCCAGCAGCTTGGTAGGACACAGCAATCAGCCCCAGCATTTT. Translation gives CASSLVGHSNQPQHF.

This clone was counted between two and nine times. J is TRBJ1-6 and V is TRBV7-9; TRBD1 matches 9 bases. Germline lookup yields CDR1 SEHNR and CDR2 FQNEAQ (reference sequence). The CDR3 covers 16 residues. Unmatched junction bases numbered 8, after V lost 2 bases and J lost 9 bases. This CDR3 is CASSLSLTGGSSPLHF. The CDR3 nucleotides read TGTGCCAGCAGCTTATCCCTGACAGGGGGTAGTTCACCCCTCCACTTT.

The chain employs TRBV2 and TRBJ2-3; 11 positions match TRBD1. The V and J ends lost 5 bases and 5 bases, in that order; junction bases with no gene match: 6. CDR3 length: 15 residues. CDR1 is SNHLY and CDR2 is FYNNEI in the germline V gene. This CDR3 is CASSPGQGALDTQYF. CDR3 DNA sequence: TGTGCCAGCAGTCCCGGACAGGGGGCCTTAGATACGCAGTATTTT.

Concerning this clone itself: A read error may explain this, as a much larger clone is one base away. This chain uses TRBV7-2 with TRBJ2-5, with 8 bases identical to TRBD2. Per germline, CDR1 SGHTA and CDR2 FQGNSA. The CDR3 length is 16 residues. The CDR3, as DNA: TGTGCCAGCAGCTTAGGACCGGTAGCGGGACAAGAGGCCCAGTACTTC. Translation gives CASSLGPVAGQEAQYF.

This CDR3 reads CASSQEGRRGEPQYF. For the CDR3, the DNA is TGCGCCAGCAGCCAAGAAGGGCGACGGGGGGAGCCCCAGTACTTC. The chain carries TRBV4-1 and TRBJ2-5, with 7 bases that match TRBD2. The length of the CDR3 is 15 residues. With 0 bases clipped from V and 9 bases from J, the junction kept 10 bases outside the gene matches. The germline CDR1 and CDR2 sequences are MGHRA and YSYEKL.

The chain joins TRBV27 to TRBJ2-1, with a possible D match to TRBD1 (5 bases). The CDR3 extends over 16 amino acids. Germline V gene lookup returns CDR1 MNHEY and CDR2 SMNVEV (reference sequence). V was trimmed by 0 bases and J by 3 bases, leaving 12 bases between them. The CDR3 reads CASSLSGRVGYNEQFF. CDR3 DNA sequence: TGTGCCAGCAGTTTATCGGGCAGGGTGGGCTACAATGAGCAGTTCTTC.

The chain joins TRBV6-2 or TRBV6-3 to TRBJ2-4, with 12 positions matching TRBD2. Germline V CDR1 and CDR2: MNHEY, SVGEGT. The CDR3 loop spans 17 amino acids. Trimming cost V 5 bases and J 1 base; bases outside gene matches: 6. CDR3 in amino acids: CASSTASGGAAKNIQYF. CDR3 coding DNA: TGTGCCAGCAGTACCGCTAGCGGGGGGGCCGCCAAAAACATTCAGTACTTC.

DNA for the CDR3: TGTGCCAGCAGTTTAAGTGGGGGCGTCCAGCCCCAGCATTTT. It yields the protein CASSLSGGVQPQHF. The chain recombines TRBV27 with TRBJ1-5; maybe TRBD1 (6 bases). V was trimmed by 2 bases and J by 7 bases, leaving 12 bases between them. This CDR3 is 14 amino acids long. CDR1 and CDR2 (germline): MNHEY, SMNVEV (reference sequence).

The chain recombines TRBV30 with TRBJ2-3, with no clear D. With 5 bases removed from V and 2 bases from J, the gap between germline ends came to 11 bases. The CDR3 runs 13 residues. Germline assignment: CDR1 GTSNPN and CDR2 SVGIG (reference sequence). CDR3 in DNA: TGTGCCTGGCTTCTCCCTCCCACAGATACGCAGTATTTT. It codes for CAWLLPPTDTQYF.

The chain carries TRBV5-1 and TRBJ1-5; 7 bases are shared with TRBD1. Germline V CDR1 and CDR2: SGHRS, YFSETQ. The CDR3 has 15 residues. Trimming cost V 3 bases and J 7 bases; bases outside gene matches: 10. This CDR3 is CASSSTGDADQPQHF. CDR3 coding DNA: TGCGCCAGCAGCTCCACAGGGGACGCGGACCAGCCCCAGCATTTT.

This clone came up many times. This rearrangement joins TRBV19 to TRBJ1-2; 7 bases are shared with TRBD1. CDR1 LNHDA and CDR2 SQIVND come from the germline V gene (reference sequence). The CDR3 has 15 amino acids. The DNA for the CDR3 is TGTGACCCCGACCCGACAGGGTCCGCTAGCTATGGCTACACCTTC. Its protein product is CDPDPTGSASYGYTF.

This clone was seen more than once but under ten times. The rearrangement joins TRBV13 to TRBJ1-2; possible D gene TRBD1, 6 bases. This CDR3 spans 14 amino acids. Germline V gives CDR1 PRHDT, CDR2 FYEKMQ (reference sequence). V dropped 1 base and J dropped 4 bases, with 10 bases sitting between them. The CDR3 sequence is CASSLDRDGYGYTF. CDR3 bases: TGTGCCAGCAGCTTAGACAGGGATGGCTATGGCTACACCTTC.

Written as DNA, the CDR3 is TGTGCCAGCAGCCCTCACCCTGACAATAACTATGGCTACACCTTC. It codes for CASSPHPDNNYGYTF. The chain joins TRBV13 to TRBJ1-2, with D unclear. CDR1 and CDR2 from the germline V gene are PRHDT and FYEKMQ (reference sequence). V gave up 5 bases and J gave up 1 base, with 14 bases separating them. This CDR3 has 15 amino acids. The full variable domain, completed using reference TRBV13 and TRBJ1-2, is AAGVIQSPRHLIKEKRETATLKCYPIPRHDTVYWYQQGPGQDPQFLISFYEKMQSDKGSIPDRFSAQQFSDYHSELNMSSLELGDSALYFCASSPHPDNNYGYTFGSGTRLTVV.

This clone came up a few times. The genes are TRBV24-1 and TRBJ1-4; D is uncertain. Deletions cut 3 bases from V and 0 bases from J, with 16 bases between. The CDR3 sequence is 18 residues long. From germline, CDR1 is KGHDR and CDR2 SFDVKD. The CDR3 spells CATSDTPPEGPTNEKLFF. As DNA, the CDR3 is TGTGCCACCAGTGATACCCCTCCAGAGGGTCCAACTAATGAAAAACTGTTTTTT.

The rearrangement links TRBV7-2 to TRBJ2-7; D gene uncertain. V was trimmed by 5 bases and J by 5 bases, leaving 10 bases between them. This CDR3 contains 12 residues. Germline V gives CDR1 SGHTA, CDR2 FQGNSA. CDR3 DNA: TGTGCCAGCAGCCCCGGCGGCCACGAGCAGTACTTC. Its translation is CASSPGGHEQYF.

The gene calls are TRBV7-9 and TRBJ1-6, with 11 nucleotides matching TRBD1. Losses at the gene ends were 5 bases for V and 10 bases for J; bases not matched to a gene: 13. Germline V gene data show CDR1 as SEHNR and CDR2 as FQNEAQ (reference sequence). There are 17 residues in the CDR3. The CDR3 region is CASSGPLPGQGGSPLHF. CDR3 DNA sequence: TGTGCCAGCAGCGGTCCACTTCCGGGACAGGGGGGCTCACCCCTCCACTTT.

Here the CDR3 reads CASSQDTRGGTETQYF. The CDR3 nucleotides read TGTGCCAGCAGCCAAGATACGCGGGGGGGCACGGAGACCCAGTACTTC. The chain has TRBV3-1 (or the pseudogene TRBV3-2) and TRBJ2-5, with TRBD2 matching over 9 bases. Losses at the gene ends were 0 bases for V and 5 bases for J; bases not matched to a gene: 7. The CDR3 runs to 16 residues. Germline CDR1 reads LGHDT; CDR2 reads YNNKEL (reference sequence).